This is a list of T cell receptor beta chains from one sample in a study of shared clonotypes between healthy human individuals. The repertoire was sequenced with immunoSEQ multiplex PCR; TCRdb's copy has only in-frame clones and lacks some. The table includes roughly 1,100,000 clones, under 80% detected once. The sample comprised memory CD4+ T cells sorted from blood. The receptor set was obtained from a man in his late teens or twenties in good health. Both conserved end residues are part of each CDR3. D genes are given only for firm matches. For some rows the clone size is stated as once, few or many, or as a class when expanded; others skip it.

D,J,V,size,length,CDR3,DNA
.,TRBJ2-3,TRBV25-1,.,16,CASSEWGQGQADTQYF,TGTGCCAGCAGTGAATGGGGCCAGGGTCAGGCAGATACGCAGTATTTT
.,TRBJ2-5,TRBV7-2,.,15,CASSLEATSQETQYF,TGTGCCAGCAGCTTAGAAGCCACCAGCCAAGAGACCCAGTACTTC
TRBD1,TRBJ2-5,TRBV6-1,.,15,CASSAGQGRVETQYF,TGTGCCAGCAGTGCGGGACAGGGAAGGGTAGAGACCCAGTACTTC
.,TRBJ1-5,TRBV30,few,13,CAWRGQSNQPQHF,TGTGCCTGGAGAGGGCAGAGCAATCAGCCCCAGCATTTT
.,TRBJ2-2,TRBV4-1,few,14,CASSQIRTTGELFF,TGCGCCAGCAGCCAAATCCGGACCACCGGGGAGCTGTTTTTT
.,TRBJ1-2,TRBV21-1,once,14,CASSNRGTGVGYTF,TGTGCCAGCAGTAACCGCGGGACAGGGGTTGGCTACACCTTC
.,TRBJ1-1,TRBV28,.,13,CASSFRVRTEAFF,TGTGCCAGCAGTTTCAGGGTTAGGACTGAAGCTTTCTTT
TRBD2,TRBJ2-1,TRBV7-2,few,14,CASRGREYYNEQFF,TGTGCCAGCCGAGGGCGGGAGTACTACAATGAGCAGTTCTTC
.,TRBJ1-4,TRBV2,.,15,CASTQYGTENEKLFF,TGTGCCAGCACCCAATACGGAACGGAGAATGAAAAACTGTTTTTT
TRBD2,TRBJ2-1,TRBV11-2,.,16,CASRPLAGGTYNEQFF,TGTGCCAGCAGGCCATTAGCGGGAGGCACCTACAATGAGCAGTTCTTC
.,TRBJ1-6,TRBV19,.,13,CASSIRTNSPLHF,TGTGCCAGTAGTATCCGTACCAATTCACCCCTCCACTTT
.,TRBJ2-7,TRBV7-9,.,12,CASSKRAYEQYF,TGTGCCAGCAGCAAGCGAGCCTACGAGCAGTACTTC
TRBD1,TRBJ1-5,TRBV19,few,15,CASRRNGQGDQPQHF,TGTGCCAGTAGGAGAAATGGACAGGGGGATCAGCCCCAGCATTTT
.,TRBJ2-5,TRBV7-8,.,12,CASSLKGETQYF,TGTGCCAGCAGCTTAAAGGGGGAGACCCAGTACTTC
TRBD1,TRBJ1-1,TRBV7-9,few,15,CASSLGDRGRTEAFF,TGTGCCAGCAGCTTAGGAGACAGGGGACGCACTGAAGCTTTCTTT
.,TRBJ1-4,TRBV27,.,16,CASSRTRTGSYEKLFF,TGTGCCAGCAGCCGAACCCGAACAGGGTCGTATGAAAAACTGTTTTTT
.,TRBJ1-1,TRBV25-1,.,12,CASSEGGVRAFF,TGTGCCAGCAGTGAAGGGGGTGTCCGAGCTTTCTTT
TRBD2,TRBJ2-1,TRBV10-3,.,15,CAISRTSGSYNEQFF,TGTGCCATCAGTAGGACTAGCGGATCCTACAATGAGCAGTTCTTC
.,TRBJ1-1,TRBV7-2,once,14,CASSFLNMRGEAFF,TGTGCCAGCAGCTTCCTAAATATGCGGGGGGAAGCTTTCTTT
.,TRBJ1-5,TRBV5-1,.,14,CASSTDSSNQPQHF,TGCGCCAGCAGCACAGACAGTAGCAATCAGCCCCAGCATTTT
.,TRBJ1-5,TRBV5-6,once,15,CASSPGQISNQPQHF,TGTGCCAGCAGCCCGGGACAAATTAGCAATCAGCCCCAGCATTTT
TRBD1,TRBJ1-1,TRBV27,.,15,CASSLSGTANTEAFF,TGTGCCAGCAGTTTAAGTGGGACAGCGAACACTGAAGCTTTCTTT
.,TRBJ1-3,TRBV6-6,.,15,CASRSNGGRGNTIYF,TGTGCCAGCAGATCGAACGGGGGGCGAGGAAACACCATATATTTT
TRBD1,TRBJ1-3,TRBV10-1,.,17,CASSEGWTGKFGNTIYF,TGCGCCAGCAGTGAGGGGTGGACAGGGAAGTTTGGAAACACCATATATTTT
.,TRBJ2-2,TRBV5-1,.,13,CASSSRDTGELFF,TGCGCCAGCAGCTCCCGGGACACCGGGGAGCTGTTTTTT
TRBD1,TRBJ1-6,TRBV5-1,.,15,CASSLDRVVNSPLHF,TGCGCCAGCAGCCTGGACAGGGTAGTAAATTCACCCCTCCACTTT
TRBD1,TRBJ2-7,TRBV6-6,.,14,CASLGQGTFYEQYF,TGTGCCAGCCTGGGACAGGGGACTTTCTACGAGCAGTACTTC
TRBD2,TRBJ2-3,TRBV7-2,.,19,CASSLALLAGPGGTDTQYF,TGTGCCAGCAGCTTAGCGTTACTAGCGGGTCCCGGGGGAACAGATACGCAGTATTTT
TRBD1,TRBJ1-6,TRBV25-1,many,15,CASSELDRDNSPLHF,TGTGCCAGCAGTGAATTAGACAGGGATAATTCACCCCTCCACTTT
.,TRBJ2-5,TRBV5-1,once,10,CASAGETQYF,TGCGCCAGCGCGGGGGAGACCCAGTACTTC
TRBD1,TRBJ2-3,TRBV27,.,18,CASSLSRTRTGNTDTQYF,TGTGCCAGCAGTTTATCGAGGACCCGGACAGGCAACACAGATACGCAGTATTTT
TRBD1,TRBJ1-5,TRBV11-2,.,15,CASSLGQGSNQPQHF,TGTGCCAGCAGCTTGGGACAGGGTAGCAATCAGCCCCAGCATTTT
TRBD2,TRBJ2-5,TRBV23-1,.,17,CASSQRLAGISGETQYF,TGCGCCAGCAGTCAACGCTTAGCGGGGATCTCCGGGGAGACCCAGTACTTC
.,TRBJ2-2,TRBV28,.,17,CASSSGSWASYTGELFF,TGTGCCAGCAGTTCGGGTAGTTGGGCTAGCTACACCGGGGAGCTGTTTTTT
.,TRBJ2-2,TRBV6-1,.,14,CASEAGKNTGELFF,TGTGCCAGCGAGGCGGGGAAGAACACCGGGGAGCTGTTTTTT
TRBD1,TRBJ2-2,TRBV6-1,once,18,CASSEGRGTGFSSGELFF,TGTGCCAGCAGTGAAGGGCGCGGGACAGGATTTTCTTCCGGGGAGCTGTTTTTT
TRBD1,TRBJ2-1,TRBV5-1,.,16,CASSSRGGTGGFEQFF,TGCGCCAGCAGCTCCCGGGGTGGGACAGGGGGCTTTGAGCAGTTCTTC
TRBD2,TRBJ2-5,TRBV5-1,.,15,CASSLNSGGRETQYF,TGCGCCAGCAGCTTAAACAGCGGGGGGAGAGAGACCCAGTACTTC
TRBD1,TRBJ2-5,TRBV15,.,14,CATKDRAVQETQYF,TGTGCCACCAAGGACAGGGCGGTCCAAGAGACCCAGTACTTC
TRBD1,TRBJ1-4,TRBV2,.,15,CASSVPGQGNEKLFF,TGTGCCAGCAGTGTCCCGGGACAGGGTAATGAAAAACTGTTTTTT
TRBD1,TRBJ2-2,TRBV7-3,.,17,CASSARPGQGGPGELFF,TGTGCCAGCAGCGCGCGACCGGGACAGGGGGGGCCCGGGGAGCTGTTTTTT